These 27 T cell receptor beta chains were sequenced from one sample in a study of blood T cell repertoires in COVID-19. Using immunoSEQ multiplex PCR, the repertoire was profiled, and TCRdb retains in-frame clones only, with some absent. This table has more than 300,000 clones, around 86% appearing once. The material sequenced was PBMCs or T cells enriched from blood (not recorded which). These receptors came from a woman aged 18 to 35 who had recovered from COVID-19.

The chain has TRBV19 and TRBJ2-7; 9 bases align to TRBD1. Germline V gene data show CDR1 as LNHDA and CDR2 as SQIVND (reference sequence). The CDR3 covers 15 residues. The trim removed 2 bases at V and 2 bases at J, leaving 4 bases unmatched. This chain's CDR3 is CASSISTGGTYEQYF. The CDR3 DNA follows: TGTGCCAGTAGTATATCGACAGGGGGTACCTACGAGCAGTACTTC.

The chain has TRBV6-1 and TRBJ2-5, with TRBD2 matching over 9 bases. In germline, CDR1 is MNHNS, CDR2 SASEGT. Trimming cost V 1 base and J 4 bases; bases outside gene matches: 13. CDR3 length equals 18 residues. The CDR3 bases are TGTGCCAGCAGTGAAGTCAGTAGCGGGGGAGCACGGGGAGAGACCCAGTACTTC. Amino acids: CASSEVSSGGARGETQYF.

This clone was seen a single time. The genes are TRBV7-8 and TRBJ1-2; 8 nucleotides line up with TRBD1. V shed 5 bases and J 5 bases; nucleotides not matched to a gene: 4. The CDR3 length is 13 residues. Germline V gene sequence: CDR1 SGHVS, CDR2 FQNEAQ. The CDR3 here is CASSRTGKYGYTF. As DNA, the CDR3 is TGTGCCAGCAGCCGGACAGGGAAGTATGGCTACACCTTC.

V usage is TRBV3-1 (or the pseudogene TRBV3-2) and J usage is TRBJ2-2, with TRBD1 identical over 9 bases. The CDR3 consists of 14 residues. The trim removed 3 bases at V and 9 bases at J, leaving 5 bases unmatched. Germline loops: CDR1 LGHDT, CDR2 YNNKEL (reference sequence). The CDR3 region is CASSHGQGMRELFF. The CDR3 bases are TGTGCCAGCAGCCACGGACAGGGGATGAGGGAGCTGTTTTTT.

The V and J genes are TRBV7-9 and TRBJ1-6, with D unresolved. From germline, CDR1 is SEHNR and CDR2 FQNEAQ (reference sequence). The CDR3 totals 16 residues. V was clipped by 7 bases and J by 1 base, with 14 bases between them. The CDR3 nucleotides read TGTGCCAGCATATCCGAGGGAAGTTCCTATAATTCACCCCTCCACTTT. Translation: CASISEGSSYNSPLHF.

The sample holds one count of this clone. The rearrangement uses TRBV18 and TRBJ2-7, with 13 bases fitting TRBD2. Trimming took 8 bases from V and 6 from J; bases not matched to a gene: 16. Germline assignment: CDR1 KGHSH and CDR2 LQKENI. The CDR3 sequence is 17 residues long. The CDR3 sequence: CASRSGLAGSGGGEQYF. The CDR3 bases are TGTGCCAGCCGATCGGGACTAGCGGGATCGGGGGGCGGCGAGCAGTACTTC.

The chain links TRBV11-2 to TRBJ2-5, with 7 bases matching TRBD1. CDR3 length: 14 amino acids. J gave up 4 bases and V 4 bases, and 6 bases lay outside the gene matches. The germline gives CDR1 SGHAT, CDR2 FQNNGV. CDR3 DNA: TGTGCCAGCAGCTCAACGACAGGGATAGAGACCCAGTACTTC. Translation gives CASSSTTGIETQYF. The complete variable domain, with remaining parts taken from reference TRBV11-2 and TRBJ2-5, reads EAGVAQSPRYKIIEKRQSVAFWCNPISGHATLYWYQQILGQGPKLLIQFQNNGVVDDSQLPKDRFSAERLKGVDSTLKIQPAKLEDSAVYLCASSSTTGIETQYFGPGTRLLVL.

There are a few counts of this clone. The CDR3 sequence: CASSMGAGVREQYF. In DNA form, the CDR3 reads TGTGCCAGTAGTATGGGGGCAGGGGTTCGCGAGCAGTACTTC. V and J are TRBV19 and TRBJ2-7, with D perhaps TRBD1 (6 bases). The CDR3 length is 14 residues. Trimming stripped 3 bases from V and 6 bases from J, with 15 bases between. Looked up from germline, CDR1 is LNHDA and CDR2 is SQIVND (reference sequence). Full variable domain (remainder filled in from reference TRBV19 and TRBJ2-7): DGGITQSPKYLFRKEGQNVTLSCEQNLNHDAMYWYRQDPGQGLRLIYYSQIVNDFQKGDIAEGYSVSREKKESFPLTVTSAQKNPTAFYLCASSMGAGVREQYFGPGTRLTVT.

This chain joins TRBV5-1 and TRBJ2-2; 8 bases agree with TRBD2. Looked up from germline, CDR1 is SGHRS and CDR2 is YFSETQ. V lost 3 bases to trimming and J lost 2 bases; unmatched junction nucleotides: 9. CDR3 length equals 17 residues. The CDR3 DNA is TGCGCCAGCAGCTCCCTGGGGGTAGCGGGAAACACCGGGGAGCTGTTTTTT. Residues: CASSSLGVAGNTGELFF. The full variable domain, its missing parts supplied by reference TRBV5-1 and TRBJ2-2, is KAGVTQTPRYLIKTRGQQVTLSCSPISGHRSVSWYQQTPGQGLQFLFEYFSETQRNKGNFPGRFSGRQFSNSRSEMNVSTLELGDSALYLCASSSLGVAGNTGELFFGEGSRLTVL.

The V gene is TRBV12-3 or TRBV12-4, the J gene TRBJ2-2, with D unresolved. Trimming removed 5 bases from V and 2 bases from J, with 6 bases in between. The CDR3 length is 13 residues. In nucleotides, the CDR3 is TGTGCCAGCAGTACTGATAACACCGGGGAGCTGTTTTTT. This codes for CASSTDNTGELFF.

V and J are TRBV27 and TRBJ2-2, with no clear D. Germline values: CDR1 MNHEY, CDR2 SMNVEV (reference sequence). The germline V and J ends were trimmed by 4 bases and 6 bases, with 15 bases remaining between them. The CDR3 length is 15 residues. The CDR3: CASSSIDISSGELFF. DNA for the CDR3: TGTGCCAGCAGTTCGATCGACATTTCGTCCGGGGAGCTGTTTTTT.

V usage is TRBV19 and J usage is TRBJ1-2, with TRBD1 identical over 7 bases. Germline trimming cut 4 bases from V and 4 bases from J; bases unmatched to any gene: 9. Germline lookup yields CDR1 LNHDA and CDR2 SQIVND (reference sequence). This CDR3 has 15 amino acids. CDR3 in DNA: TGTGCCAGTAGTAGACTGCAGGGGGAAGGCTATGGCTACACCTTC. Protein product: CASSRLQGEGYGYTF.

The chain links TRBV16 to TRBJ2-7, with 10 bases identical to TRBD2. This CDR3 is built from 17 residues. Germline V gene sequence: CDR1 KGHSY, CDR2 FQNENV. With V trimmed by 3 bases and J by 0 bases, 8 bases remained unmatched. The CDR3 here is CASSHNSGRPNSYEQYF. The CDR3 DNA is TGTGCCAGCAGCCATAATAGCGGGAGGCCAAACTCCTACGAGCAGTACTTC.

V and J are TRBV3-1 (or the pseudogene TRBV3-2) and TRBJ1-2; D remains unclear. CDR1 LGHDT and CDR2 YNNKEL come from the germline V gene (reference sequence). This CDR3 is built from 14 residues. V gave up 0 bases and J gave up 2 bases, with 7 bases separating them. The CDR3 nucleotides read TGTGCCAGCAGCCAAGAGGGCGCCAACTATGGCTACACCTTC. Its protein product is CASSQEGANYGYTF.

V is TRBV7-9 and J is TRBJ1-3, with TRBD1 identical over 8 bases. CDR3 size: 16 residues. The germline CDR1 and CDR2 sequences are SEHNR and FQNEAQ (reference sequence). J gave up 0 bases and V 5 bases, and 6 bases lay outside the gene matches. The CDR3 loop is CASSPGTGTSGNTIYF. The CDR3 DNA reads as TGTGCCAGCAGCCCGGGGACAGGTACCTCTGGAAACACCATATATTTT.

In this sample, this clone turned up once. Within the sample, other DNA sequences also encode this same CDR3. The rearrangement links TRBV7-9 to TRBJ1-3; D gene uncertain. The CDR3 spans 17 residues. CDR1 SEHNR and CDR2 FQNEAQ come from the germline V gene (reference sequence). V was trimmed by 3 bases and J by 0 bases, leaving 15 bases between them. For the CDR3, the DNA is TGTGCCAGCAGCTTGCTTGATATGAGTTACTCTGGAAACACCATATATTTT. Translating gives CASSLLDMSYSGNTIYF.

V gene TRBV5-1 combines with J gene TRBJ2-1; D might be TRBD2 (5 bases). The CDR3 loop spans 15 amino acids. V lost 4 bases, J lost 0 bases, and 11 bases lay in between. Per germline, CDR1 SGHRS and CDR2 YFSETQ. The CDR3 sequence: CASSAEGNSYNEQFF. The CDR3 region has the DNA TGCGCCAGCAGCGCTGAGGGCAACTCCTACAATGAGCAGTTCTTC.

The chain joins TRBV27 to TRBJ2-7, with D perhaps matching TRBD1 (6 bases). The germline CDR1 and CDR2 sequences are MNHEY and SMNVEV (reference sequence). This CDR3 has 17 amino acids. V lost 6 bases and J lost 1, with 22 bases in between. The CDR3 here is CASSNNRATDISYEQYF. In DNA form, the CDR3 reads TGTGCCAGCAGCAACAACAGGGCGACGGATATTTCCTACGAGCAGTACTTC.

This clone has a single count. The chain carries TRBV30 and TRBJ1-4, with TRBD1 matching 7 bases. CDR1 and CDR2 (germline): GTSNPN, SVGIG (reference sequence). V trimming: 1 base; J trimming: 3 bases; junction bases outside the gene matches: 5. The CDR3 is made up of 15 amino acids. This CDR3 reads CAWSAHGTANEKLFF. CDR3 in DNA: TGTGCCTGGAGTGCACACGGGACAGCTAATGAAAAACTGTTTTTT.

The chain couples TRBV9 to TRBJ1-3; D is undetermined. V shed 4 bases and J shed 0 bases, with 8 bases lying between them. The CDR3 runs 14 residues. Germline V gene sequence: CDR1 SGDLS, CDR2 YYNGEE. CDR3 sequence: CASSREDSGNTIYF. CDR3 coding DNA: TGTGCCAGCAGCCGCGAAGACTCTGGAAACACCATATATTTT. The variable domain in full, with the rest retrieved from reference TRBV9 and TRBJ1-3, is DSGVTQTPKHLITATGQRVTLRCSPRSGDLSVYWYQQSLDQGLQFLIQYYNGEERAKGNILERFSAQQFPDLHSELNLSSLELGDSALYFCASSREDSGNTIYFGEGSWLTVV.

V usage is TRBV6-6 and J usage is TRBJ1-2; weak D call: TRBD1 (6 bases). The CDR3 covers 15 residues. V was pared by 6 bases and J by 4 bases, with 18 bases between. Germline CDR1 is MNHNY and CDR2 is SVGAGI (reference sequence). The CDR3 DNA follows: TGTGCCAGCAGGCGGCCGGGGGGACAAGTCTATGGCTACACCTTC. Translating it yields CASRRPGGQVYGYTF.

The V and J genes are TRBV6-5 and TRBJ1-3, with D perhaps matching TRBD1 (5 bases). Germline V gene data show CDR1 as MNHEY and CDR2 as SVGAGI. The CDR3 covers 14 residues. V shed 2 bases and J shed 8 bases, with 13 bases lying between them. This CDR3 reads CASSYGIQGDTIYF. CDR3 coding DNA: TGTGCCAGCAGTTACGGCATTCAAGGGGACACCATATATTTT.

The chain is built from TRBV5-1 and TRBJ1-1, with a weak D call TRBD1 (5 bases). The CDR3 has 12 residues. Germline values: CDR1 SGHRS, CDR2 YFSETQ. V was cut by 4 bases and J by 11 bases, with 15 bases left in between. The CDR3 nucleotides are TGCGCCAGCAGCCCGGGACTCCCGCCGGCTTTCTTT. Its translation is CASSPGLPPAFF.

This chain links TRBV12-5 with TRBJ2-1; D is perhaps TRBD1 (5 bases). The CDR3 extends over 14 amino acids. Trimming took off 8 bases at V and 4 bases at J, with 15 bases between the two ends. Germline-derived CDR1 and CDR2 are LGHNT and FRNRAP. CDR3 residues: CASQTATRYNEQFF. The CDR3 coding sequence is TGTGCTAGTCAGACAGCTACTCGTTACAATGAGCAGTTCTTC. Full variable domain (rest looked up from reference TRBV12-5 and TRBJ2-1): DARVTQTPRHKVTEMGQEVTMRCQPILGHNTVFWYRQTMMQGLELLAYFRNRAPLDDSGMPKDRFSAEMPDATLATLKIQPSEPRDSAVYFCASQTATRYNEQFFGPGTRLTVL.

This chain joins TRBV5-4 and TRBJ2-7, with 11 bases identical to TRBD1. This CDR3 has 15 residues. In germline, CDR1 is SGHNT, CDR2 YYREEE (reference sequence). The V and J ends lost 0 bases and 2 bases, in that order; junction bases with no gene match: 1. This CDR3 reads CASSLGDRGTYEQYF. The CDR3 coding sequence is TGTGCCAGCAGCTTGGGGGACAGGGGGACCTACGAGCAGTACTTC.

The chain couples TRBV30 to TRBJ1-6; the D gene is possibly TRBD1 (6 bases). Germline V lookup: CDR1 GTSNPN, CDR2 SVGIG (reference sequence). Trimming removed 1 base at V and 6 bases at J, with 16 bases between. The CDR3 length is 16 residues. The CDR3 loop is CAWSEAATGFNSPLHF. CDR3 bases: TGTGCCTGGAGTGAGGCGGCTACAGGGTTTAATTCACCCCTCCACTTT.

The chain employs TRBV19 and TRBJ1-3; TRBD1 might be the D (6 bases). CDR3 size: 17 residues. Per the germline V gene, CDR1 is LNHDA and CDR2 is SQIVND (reference sequence). V lost 4 bases to trimming and J lost 0 bases, with 16 bases between them. The CDR3 protein is CASSNHRVWGSGNTIYF. The CDR3 coding sequence is TGTGCCAGTAGTAATCACAGGGTATGGGGCTCTGGAAACACCATATATTTT.